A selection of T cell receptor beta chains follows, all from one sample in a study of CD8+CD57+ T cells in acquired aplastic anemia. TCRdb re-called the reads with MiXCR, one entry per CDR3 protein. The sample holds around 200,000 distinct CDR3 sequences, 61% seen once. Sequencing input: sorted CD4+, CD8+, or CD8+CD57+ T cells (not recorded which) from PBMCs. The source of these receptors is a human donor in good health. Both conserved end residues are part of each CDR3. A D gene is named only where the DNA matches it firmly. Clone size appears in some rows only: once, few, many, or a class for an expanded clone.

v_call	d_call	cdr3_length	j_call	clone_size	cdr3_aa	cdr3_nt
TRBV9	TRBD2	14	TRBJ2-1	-	CASSLAGPNNEQFF	TGTGCCAGCAGCTTAGCGGGGCCGAACAATGAGCAGTTCTTC
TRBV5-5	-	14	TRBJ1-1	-	CASSLPSPQPEAFF	TGTGCCAGCAGCTTACCATCTCCCCAGCCTGAAGCTTTCTTT
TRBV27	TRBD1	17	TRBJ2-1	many	CASSSRRGGQGFNEQFF	TGTGCCAGCAGTTCGCGACGAGGGGGACAGGGCTTCAATGAGCAGTTCTTC
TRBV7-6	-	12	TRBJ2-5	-	CASRRLGETQYF	TGTGCCAGCAGACGATTGGGGGAGACCCAGTACTTC
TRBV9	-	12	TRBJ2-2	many	CASSVWNGELFF	TGTGCCAGCAGCGTATGGAACGGGGAGCTGTTTTTT
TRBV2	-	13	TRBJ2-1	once	CASRGVGLNEQFF	TGTGCCAGCAGGGGAGTTGGCCTCAATGAGCAGTTCTTC
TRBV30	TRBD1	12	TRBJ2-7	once	CACLTGGYEQYF	TGTGCCTGCTTGACAGGGGGCTACGAGCAGTACTTC
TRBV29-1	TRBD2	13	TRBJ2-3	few	CSVEGTSGGLQYF	TGCAGCGTTGAGGGAACTAGCGGGGGCCTGCAGTATTTT
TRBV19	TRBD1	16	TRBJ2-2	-	CASSMRDRGRTGELFF	TGTGCCAGTAGTATGAGGGACAGGGGACGCACCGGGGAGCTGTTTTTT
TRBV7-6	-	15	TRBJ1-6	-	CASSLDGPTSSPLHF	TGTGCCAGCAGCTTAGACGGCCCCACCTCGTCACCCCTCCACTTT
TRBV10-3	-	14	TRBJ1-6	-	CAIAAGSYNSPLHF	TGTGCCATCGCGGCGGGGTCCTATAATTCACCCCTCCACTTT
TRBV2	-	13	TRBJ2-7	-	CASSEVGRGEQYF	TGTGCCAGCAGTGAAGTCGGCAGGGGCGAGCAGTACTTC
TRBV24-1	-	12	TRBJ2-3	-	CATSDFRDTQYF	TGTGCCACCAGTGATTTTAGAGATACGCAGTATTTT
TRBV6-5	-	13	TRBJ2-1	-	CAISEGKANEQFF	TGTGCCATCAGTGAGGGAAAAGCCAATGAGCAGTTCTTC
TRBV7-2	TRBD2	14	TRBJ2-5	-	CASSSTSAQETQYF	TGTGCCAGCAGCTCGACTAGCGCGCAAGAGACCCAGTACTTC
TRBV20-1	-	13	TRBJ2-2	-	CSARDVPSGELFF	TGCAGTGCTAGAGATGTACCCTCCGGGGAGCTGTTTTTT
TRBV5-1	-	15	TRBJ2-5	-	CASSLGGGTQETQYF	TGCGCCAGCAGCTTGGGAGGGGGGACACAAGAGACCCAGTACTTC
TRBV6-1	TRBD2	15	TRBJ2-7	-	CASSEGTSDSYEQYF	TGTGCCAGCAGTGAAGGGACTAGCGATTCCTACGAGCAGTACTTC
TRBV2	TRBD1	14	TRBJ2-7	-	CASSLTGIGYEQYF	TGTGCCAGCAGTTTGACAGGGATTGGCTACGAGCAGTACTTC
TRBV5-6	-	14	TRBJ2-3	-	CASSLVGAGDTQYF	TGTGCCAGCAGCTTGGTGGGGGCTGGAGATACGCAGTATTTT
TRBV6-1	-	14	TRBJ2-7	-	CASSEARWYYEQYF	TGTGCCAGCAGTGAGGCAAGGTGGTACTACGAGCAGTACTTC
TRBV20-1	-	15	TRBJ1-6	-	CSPGEFHSRQSPLHF	TGCAGTCCGGGGGAGTTTCACAGTCGTCAATCACCCCTCCACTTT
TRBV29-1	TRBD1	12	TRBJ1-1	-	CSVEGQGEVAFF	TGCAGCGTTGAGGGACAGGGGGAAGTGGCTTTCTTT
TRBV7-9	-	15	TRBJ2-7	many	CASSLAADWIHEQYF	TGTGCCAGCAGCTTAGCGGCGGATTGGATCCACGAGCAGTACTTC
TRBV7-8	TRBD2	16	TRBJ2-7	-	CASSTGLAGVEYEQYF	TGTGCCAGCAGCACGGGACTAGCGGGAGTCGAGTACGAGCAGTACTTC
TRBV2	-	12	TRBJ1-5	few	CASVVSNQPQHF	TGTGCCAGCGTGGTTAGCAATCAGCCCCAGCATTTT
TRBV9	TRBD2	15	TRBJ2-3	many	CASSGLAGVTDTQYF	TGTGCCAGCAGCGGGCTAGCGGGGGTAACAGATACGCAGTATTTT
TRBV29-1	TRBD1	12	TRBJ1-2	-	CSGRTGEGGYTF	TGCAGCGGCCGTACAGGGGAAGGAGGCTACACCTTC
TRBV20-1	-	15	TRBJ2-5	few	CSARDRQLYQETQYF	TGCAGTGCTAGAGATCGACAGTTGTACCAAGAGACCCAGTACTTC
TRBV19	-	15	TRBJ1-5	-	CASSQGRSSNQPQHF	TGTGCCAGTAGCCAAGGGAGGTCTAGCAATCAGCCCCAGCATTTT
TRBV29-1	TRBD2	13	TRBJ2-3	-	CSGGLAATDTQYF	TGCAGCGGGGGACTAGCGGCCACAGATACGCAGTATTTT
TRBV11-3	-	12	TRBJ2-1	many	CASSLDSYEQFF	TGTGCCAGCAGCTTAGATAGTTATGAGCAGTTCTTC
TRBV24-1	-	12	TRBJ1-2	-	CATSDLVGGYTF	TGTGCCACCAGTGACCTCGTGGGAGGCTACACCTTC
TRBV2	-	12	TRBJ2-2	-	CASQGGTGELFF	TGTGCCAGCCAGGGGGGCACCGGGGAGCTGTTTTTT
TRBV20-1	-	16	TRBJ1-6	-	CSASDTGAYYNSPLHF	TGCAGTGCTAGTGACACGGGGGCCTACTATAATTCACCCCTCCACTTT
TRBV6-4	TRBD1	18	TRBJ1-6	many	CASSEQGFGSSYNSPLHF	TGTGCCAGCAGCGAACAGGGGTTCGGGAGCTCCTATAATTCACCCCTCCACTTT
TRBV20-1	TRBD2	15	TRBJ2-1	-	CSARGTSGGHNEQFF	TGCAGTGCTAGGGGGACTAGCGGGGGCCACAATGAGCAGTTCTTC
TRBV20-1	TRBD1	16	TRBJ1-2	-	CSARTPGQAINYGYAF	TGCAGTGCTAGGACACCGGGACAGGCAATTAACTATGGCTACGCCTTC
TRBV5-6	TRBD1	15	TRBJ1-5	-	CASSGGGQVEQPQHF	TGTGCCAGCAGCGGGGGAGGACAGGTCGAGCAGCCCCAGCATTTT
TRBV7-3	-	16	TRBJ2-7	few	CASSLRRGDKPYEQYF	TGTGCCAGCAGCTTAAGGCGCGGGGACAAACCCTACGAGCAGTACTTC
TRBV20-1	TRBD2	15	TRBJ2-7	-	CSARRRTSGNYEQYF	TGCAGTGCTCGTCGTCGGACTAGCGGCAACTACGAGCAGTACTTC
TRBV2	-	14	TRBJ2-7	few	CASSEQGNSYEQYF	TGTGCCAGCAGTGAGCAGGGGAATTCCTACGAGCAGTACTTC